This is a list of T cell receptor beta chains from one sample in a study of T cell responses to AZD1222 COVID-19 vaccine. Sequencing used immunoSEQ multiplex PCR; TCRdb keeps in-frame clones, though not all of them. This sample has 100,000 to 150,000 clones, with roughly 90% found just once. Sequencing used peripheral blood, obtained on day 0 of AZD1222 vaccination. The receptors shown here come from an adult in good health. Each CDR3 is given with its conserved first and last residue. D genes are given only for firm matches. Size is stated for part of the rows, as once, few or many counts, or as a class when the clone is expanded.

D: -; J: TRBJ1-1; V: TRBV5-8; size: -; CDR3: CASSLVGRGNTEAFF; DNA: TGTGCCAGCAGCTTGGTGGGCAGGGGGAACACTGAAGCTTTCTTT
D: -; J: TRBJ2-7; V: TRBV6-1; size: -; CDR3: CASNAGTSDYEQYF; DNA: TGTGCCAGCAATGCCGGGACAAGTGACTACGAGCAGTACTTC
D: -; J: TRBJ2-1; V: TRBV5-1; size: -; CDR3: CASRLERRGDEQFF; DNA: TGCGCCAGCAGATTGGAGAGGAGGGGGGATGAGCAGTTCTTC
D: TRBD1; J: TRBJ1-5; V: TRBV6-5; size: -; CDR3: CASSRQGRQPQHF; DNA: TGTGCCAGCAGTAGACAGGGTAGGCAGCCCCAGCATTTT
D: -; J: TRBJ1-2; V: TRBV19; size: few; CDR3: CASTRGGQNYGYTF; DNA: TGTGCCAGTACTCGAGGAGGACAGAACTATGGCTACACCTTC
D: -; J: TRBJ1-3; V: TRBV6-5; size: once; CDR3: CASSYSISSGNTIYF; DNA: TGTGCCAGCAGTTACTCGATAAGCTCTGGAAACACCATATATTTT
D: -; J: TRBJ1-2; V: TRBV3-1/TRBV3-2; size: once; CDR3: CASSQGRDGYTF; DNA: TGTGCCAGCAGCCAAGGAAGAGATGGCTACACCTTC
D: -; J: TRBJ1-5; V: TRBV5-8; size: -; CDR3: CASSSRDIRGPQHF; DNA: TGTGCCAGCAGCTCCCGGGACATCCGCGGGCCCCAGCATTTT
D: -; J: TRBJ1-5; V: TRBV5-1; size: -; CDR3: CASSPGGGSNQPQHF; DNA: TGCGCCAGCAGCCCCGGGGGGGGGAGCAATCAGCCCCAGCATTTT
D: TRBD1; J: TRBJ2-7; V: TRBV4-1; size: -; CDR3: CASSQGTGPYEQYF; DNA: TGCGCCAGCAGCCAAGGGACAGGTCCCTACGAGCAGTACTTC
D: TRBD2; J: TRBJ2-1; V: TRBV7-2; size: -; CDR3: CASSLEAGGYNEQFF; DNA: TGTGCCAGCAGCTTAGAAGCGGGGGGTTACAATGAGCAGTTCTTC
D: -; J: TRBJ1-1; V: TRBV29-1; size: -; CDR3: CSVLGSIGTEAFF; DNA: TGCAGCGTCCTAGGGAGTATCGGCACTGAAGCTTTCTTT
D: -; J: TRBJ1-2; V: TRBV28; size: -; CDR3: CASSPSGTAFSYTF; DNA: TGTGCCAGCAGCCCCAGCGGGACCGCGTTCAGCTACACCTTC
D: TRBD1; J: TRBJ1-1; V: TRBV6-5; size: few; CDR3: CASRRQGAFSEAFF; DNA: TGTGCCAGCAGGAGACAGGGGGCCTTTTCTGAAGCTTTCTTT
D: -; J: TRBJ1-5; V: TRBV9; size: -; CDR3: CASSVGDSNQPQHF; DNA: TGTGCCAGCAGCGTGGGGGATTCCAATCAGCCCCAGCATTTT
D: -; J: TRBJ1-2; V: TRBV28; size: -; CDR3: CASNSLNYGYTF; DNA: TGTGCCAGCAACTCTCTTAACTATGGCTACACCTTC
D: -; J: TRBJ1-5; V: TRBV7-9; size: -; CDR3: CASSFPGGNQPQHF; DNA: TGTGCCAGCAGCTTCCCGGGTGGCAATCAGCCCCAGCATTTT
D: -; J: TRBJ1-1; V: TRBV15; size: -; CDR3: CATSRDRRDTEAFF; DNA: TGTGCCACCAGCAGAGATCGTCGGGACACTGAAGCTTTCTTT
D: TRBD1; J: TRBJ1-6; V: TRBV11-1; size: -; CDR3: CASSLTGQGISPLHF; DNA: TGTGCCAGCAGCTTAACCGGACAGGGAATTTCACCCCTCCACTTT
D: TRBD1; J: TRBJ2-3; V: TRBV6-2/TRBV6-3; size: -; CDR3: CASSYLGQGFGDTQYF; DNA: TGTGCCAGCAGTTACCTCGGACAGGGGTTTGGAGATACGCAGTATTTT
D: -; J: TRBJ2-3; V: TRBV6-2/TRBV6-3; size: -; CDR3: CASSYSTPPAQYF; DNA: TGTGCCAGCAGTTACTCGACACCACCGGCGCAGTATTTT
D: TRBD1; J: TRBJ1-5; V: TRBV5-5; size: -; CDR3: CASSIQGPPYQPQHF; DNA: TGTGCCAGCAGCATACAGGGGCCACCCTATCAGCCCCAGCATTTT
D: TRBD1; J: TRBJ1-3; V: TRBV7-9; size: -; CDR3: CASRQLPTGAGGNTIYF; DNA: TGTGCCAGCCGCCAATTACCTACAGGGGCCGGTGGAAACACCATATATTTT
D: -; J: TRBJ2-7; V: TRBV6-2/TRBV6-3; size: -; CDR3: CASSFGQYEQYF; DNA: TGTGCCAGCAGTTTTGGACAGTACGAGCAGTACTTC
D: TRBD2; J: TRBJ2-7; V: TRBV6-2/TRBV6-3; size: -; CDR3: CASSYQIGLAGSLYEQYF; DNA: TGTGCCAGCAGTTACCAGATCGGACTAGCGGGGAGCCTCTACGAGCAGTACTTC
D: -; J: TRBJ1-6; V: TRBV4-2; size: -; CDR3: CASSQGHAGSPLHF; DNA: TGTGCCAGCAGCCAAGGTCATGCGGGTTCACCCCTCCACTTT
D: TRBD1; J: TRBJ1-1; V: TRBV10-3; size: few; CDR3: CAISEPTGGKAFF; DNA: TGTGCCATCAGTGAACCGACAGGGGGAAAAGCTTTCTTT
D: TRBD2; J: TRBJ2-7; V: TRBV5-1; size: -; CDR3: CASSLGGTSGSYEQYF; DNA: TGCGCCAGCAGCTTGGGGGGGACTAGCGGATCCTACGAGCAGTACTTC
D: -; J: TRBJ1-1; V: TRBV6-4; size: -; CDR3: CASSDREYTEAFF; DNA: TGTGCCAGCAGTGACCGGGAATACACTGAAGCTTTCTTT
D: -; J: TRBJ1-6; V: TRBV3-1/TRBV3-2; size: -; CDR3: CASTGTTNSPLHF; DNA: TGTGCCAGCACCGGGACTACTAATTCACCCCTCCACTTT
D: TRBD1; J: TRBJ1-5; V: TRBV27; size: -; CDR3: CASTGRGIINQPQHF; DNA: TGTGCCAGCACAGGCAGGGGGATAATCAATCAGCCCCAGCATTTT
D: TRBD2; J: TRBJ2-2; V: TRBV9; size: few; CDR3: CASSVNPSGTGELFF; DNA: TGTGCCAGCAGCGTAAATCCTAGCGGCACCGGGGAGCTGTTTTTT
D: TRBD1; J: TRBJ1-6; V: TRBV19; size: -; CDR3: CASNLGDSPNSPLHF; DNA: TGTGCCAGTAACCTAGGGGACAGTCCCAATTCACCCCTCCACTTT
D: TRBD1; J: TRBJ2-7; V: TRBV2; size: -; CDR3: CASSRTGTAYEQYF; DNA: TGTGCCAGCAGTAGAACCGGGACAGCCTACGAGCAGTACTTC
D: -; J: TRBJ1-4; V: TRBV6-6; size: -; CDR3: CASMMRGRTNEKLFF; DNA: TGTGCCAGCATGATGAGGGGCAGGACTAATGAAAAACTGTTTTTT
D: -; J: TRBJ1-1; V: TRBV24-1; size: -; CDR3: CATSDLEGKAFF; DNA: TGTGCCACCAGTGATTTAGAGGGGAAAGCTTTCTTT
D: -; J: TRBJ1-1; V: TRBV30; size: -; CDR3: CTWSLMNTEAFF; DNA: TGTACCTGGAGCCTCATGAACACTGAAGCTTTCTTT
D: -; J: TRBJ1-1; V: TRBV3-1/TRBV3-2; size: -; CDR3: CASSHPGGREAFF; DNA: TGTGCCAGCAGCCACCCTGGGGGCCGCGAAGCTTTCTTT
D: -; J: TRBJ1-6; V: TRBV9; size: once; CDR3: CATSKGPLSYNSPLHF; DNA: TGTGCCACCTCCAAGGGCCCGCTCTCCTATAATTCACCCCTCCACTTT
D: TRBD1; J: TRBJ1-2; V: TRBV19; size: few; CDR3: CASAEDREAGYGYTF; DNA: TGTGCCAGTGCAGAGGACAGGGAAGCTGGGTATGGCTACACCTTC
D: -; J: TRBJ2-7; V: TRBV18; size: -; CDR3: CASSLDIAYEQYF; DNA: TGTGCCAGCTCACTGGACATAGCCTACGAGCAGTACTTC
D: TRBD2; J: TRBJ2-5; V: TRBV9; size: once; CDR3: CASSPLGSGKETQYF; DNA: TGTGCCAGCAGCCCCTTGGGTAGCGGGAAAGAGACCCAGTACTTC
D: TRBD1; J: TRBJ2-7; V: TRBV19; size: -; CDR3: CASSMAGTGGYEQYF; DNA: TGTGCCAGTAGTATGGCCGGGACAGGGGGCTACGAGCAGTACTTC
D: TRBD1; J: TRBJ2-7; V: TRBV14; size: -; CDR3: CASSPMETGLYEQYF; DNA: TGTGCCAGCAGCCCCATGGAGACAGGGCTCTACGAGCAGTACTTC
D: TRBD1; J: TRBJ1-1; V: TRBV3-1/TRBV3-2; size: -; CDR3: CASSQGDRQYTEAFF; DNA: TGTGCCAGCAGCCAGGGGGACAGACAGTACACTGAAGCTTTCTTT
D: -; J: TRBJ2-3; V: TRBV11-3; size: -; CDR3: CASSLEMGDTQYF; DNA: TGTGCCAGCAGCTTAGAAATGGGAGATACGCAGTATTTT
D: TRBD2; J: TRBJ2-7; V: TRBV19; size: -; CDR3: CASSIVTSGGYEQYF; DNA: TGTGCCAGTAGTATAGTAACTAGCGGGGGCTACGAGCAGTACTTC
D: -; J: TRBJ1-1; V: TRBV6-5; size: -; CDR3: CASNDRWVSTEAFF; DNA: TGTGCCAGCAACGACAGATGGGTAAGCACTGAAGCTTTCTTT
D: -; J: TRBJ2-3; V: TRBV18; size: few; CDR3: CASSHPVLKDTQYF; DNA: TGTGCCAGCTCACATCCAGTTTTGAAAGATACGCAGTATTTT
D: -; J: TRBJ2-3; V: TRBV30; size: -; CDR3: CAWTASTDTQYF; DNA: TGTGCCTGGACAGCTAGCACAGATACGCAGTATTTT
D: -; J: TRBJ2-5; V: TRBV5-1; size: -; CDR3: CASRVEQETQYF; DNA: TGCGCCAGCAGGGTAGAGCAAGAGACCCAGTACTTC
D: -; J: TRBJ1-6; V: TRBV3-1/TRBV3-2; size: -; CDR3: CASSQDGGGYYNSPLHF; DNA: TGTGCCAGCAGCCAAGATGGGGGAGGATATTATAATTCACCCCTCCACTTT
D: -; J: TRBJ2-4; V: TRBV6-5; size: -; CDR3: CASNQLAKNIQYF; DNA: TGTGCCAGCAACCAGTTAGCCAAAAACATTCAGTACTTC
D: -; J: TRBJ2-7; V: TRBV7-9; size: -; CDR3: CASSLPLGSSYEQYF; DNA: TGTGCCAGCAGCCTTCCCTTGGGGAGCTCCTACGAGCAGTACTTC
D: -; J: TRBJ1-5; V: TRBV21-1; size: -; CDR3: CASSKGGTGVQPQHF; DNA: TGTGCCAGCAGCAAAGGTGGGACAGGGGTCCAGCCCCAGCATTTT
D: -; J: TRBJ2-1; V: TRBV5-4; size: -; CDR3: CASSLVVARSVNEQFF; DNA: TGTGCCAGCAGCTTGGTAGTGGCTAGAAGTGTGAATGAGCAGTTCTTC
D: TRBD1; J: TRBJ1-4; V: TRBV3-1/TRBV3-2; size: -; CDR3: CASSHLRQGSGGKLFF; DNA: TGTGCCAGCAGCCACTTACGACAGGGGAGCGGTGGAAAACTGTTTTTT
D: TRBD1; J: TRBJ1-6; V: TRBV5-1; size: -; CDR3: CASSLGDRDNSPLHF; DNA: TGCGCCAGCAGCTTGGGAGACAGGGACAATTCACCCCTCCACTTT
D: TRBD2; J: TRBJ2-5; V: TRBV19; size: -; CDR3: CASSIGLAGVQETQYF; DNA: TGTGCCAGTAGTATCGGGCTAGCGGGGGTCCAAGAGACCCAGTACTTC